This T cell receptor beta chain was recovered during a study of blood T cell repertoires in COVID-19 (dated by TCRdb to the early 2020s). Regarding the study in general: Samples covering the acute and convalescent phases of COVID-19 were provided by collaborators in the United States, Italy and Spain. The material from the prospective study consisted of cDNA or gDNA derived from T cells, B-cell-depleted T cells, or PBMCs. The dataset comprised deeply sampled blood TCRbeta repertoires from subjects exposed to, actively infected with, or recovered from COVID-19. The repertoires were released in a freely available public database meant as a resource for research on the immune response to SARS-CoV-2. Sample metadata almost always included a de-identified subject ID, COVID-19 status, age in years and sex. Where HLA class I and class II types were available, the types were taken from metadata supplied by the sample provider, not from assay-based typing. Samples were obtained from the ongoing ImmuneRACE study (first 160 participants) and from 1,200 or so subjects provided by 6 global collaborators. Results the study describes overall, beyond this receptor: The quantity of clinical and demographic metadata differed by source and by participant and was supplied without curation.

Participants in the prospective study were enrolled through a virtual design, were aged about 18 to 90 years, and lived in fewer than 30 United States geographic areas. Cohort assignment in the prospective study relied on participant-reported clinical history from a screening survey and a study questionnaire. For ImmuneRACE Cohort 3, a participant was defined as recovered based on two consecutive negative NP/OP PCR tests, clearance by a healthcare professional, or resolution of symptoms. Mobile phlebotomists in the prospective study collected whole blood, serum and a nasopharyngeal or oropharyngeal swab from every participant. Additional blood draws and questionnaires over an approximately 2-month period could optionally be provided by prospective study participants. Before DNA extraction, prospective study blood samples were shipped either frozen or at room temperature. The sample holds one count of this clone. Its binding antigen is unknown. No base-level quality is on record; no much larger clone is a single base apart.

TCRbeta CDR3 regions were amplified from genomic DNA using the immunoSEQ Assay, a bias-controlled multiplex PCR. Per the original workflow: The number of nucleated cells in each sample was estimated from the amplification of reference gene primers within the assay. To quantify the absolute abundance of each unique TCRbeta CDR3 rearrangement, sequence reads were collapsed and filtered. For each sample, productive Simpson clonality was calculated as the square root of Simpson's diversity index across productive rearrangements. TCRdb re-hosts the immuneACCESS table, in-frame sequences only. Its copies lack some clones; in the studies checked, an unresolved V gene accounts for under half of them, and the cause for the rest is not known. D and trimming come from the DNA, and the V and J calls and clone size come from that table. The sample records approximately 150,000 clones, around four fifths of which are singletons. Roughly 8% of the sample belongs to the ten largest clones.

The CDR3 has 15 amino acids, counting the end cysteine and phenylalanine. The DNA shown is the 45-base CDR3, in frame from base 1. Relative to germline, V is 2 bases shorter and J is 2 bases shorter, with 12 bases between their ends. The germline V gene gives CDR1 as SGHTA and CDR2 as FQGTGA. This chain is built from TRBV7-3 and TRBJ2-5; a tentative D call is TRBD2 (6 bases match). The clonotype comes from a woman in her forties or fifties who had recovered from COVID-19. The sequenced material came from PBMCs or T cells enriched from blood (not recorded which). The CDR3 here reads CASSLGGDPQETQYF. The DNA reads as follows: TGTGCCAGCAGCTTAGGAGGGGATCCACAAGAGACCCAGTACTTC.